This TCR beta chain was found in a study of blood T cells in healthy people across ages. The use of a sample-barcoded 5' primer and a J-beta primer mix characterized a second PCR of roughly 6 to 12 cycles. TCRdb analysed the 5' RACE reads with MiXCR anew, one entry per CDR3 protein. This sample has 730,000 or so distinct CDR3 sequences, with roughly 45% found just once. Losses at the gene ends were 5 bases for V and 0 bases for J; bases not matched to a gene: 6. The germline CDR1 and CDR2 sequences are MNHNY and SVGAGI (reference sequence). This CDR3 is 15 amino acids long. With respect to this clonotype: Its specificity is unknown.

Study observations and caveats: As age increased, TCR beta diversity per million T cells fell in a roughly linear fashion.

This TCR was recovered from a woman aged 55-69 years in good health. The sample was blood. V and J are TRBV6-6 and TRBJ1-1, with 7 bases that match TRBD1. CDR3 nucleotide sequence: TGTGCCAGCAGTCCACAGGGGACCCTGAACACTGAAGCTTTCTTT. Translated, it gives CASSPQGTLNTEAFF.